The present T cell receptor beta chain was sequenced within a study of regulatory T cells in long-lasting Graves disease. Findings of the study overall: Possibly, accuracy suffered from the small sample size.

Noted time point: persistent/refractory GD, antithyroid drugs over 5 years with positive TRAb. The TCR library used RNA extracted from PBMCs. The source of the patients was an endocrinology department in Xi'an, China. Roughly 9.3 milliliters of peripheral blood were taken and placed in EDTA tubes. This clonotype came up many times. Its antigen is currently unknown. Researchers made TCR beta libraries by using iRepertoire HTBI primers and running Arm-PCR on CDR3 regions. Each CDR3 protein gets one entry after TCRdb re-called the multiplex PCR reads with MiXCR. The profile shows about 470,000 distinct CDR3 sequences, more than 20% of them singletons. The sample in question was peripheral blood mononuclear cells (PBMCs), obtained when the disease was refractory, from a patient treated with antithyroid drugs. The receptor comes from a female donor with Graves disease.

CDR3 sequence reads: CASSLGRGSFNEQYF. For the CDR3, the DNA is TGTGCCAGCAGCTTAGGCAGGGGGAGCTTTAACGAGCAGTACTTC. V is TRBV7-2 and J is TRBJ2-7, with 7 bases that match TRBD1. The CDR3 spans 15 residues. V was clipped by 1 base and J by 5 bases; unmatched bases: 8. Germline assignment: CDR1 SGHTA and CDR2 FQGNSA.